These 22 T cell receptor beta chains originate from one sample sequenced in a study of vaccination effects on CD4 cells after COVID-19. No antigens are known for them. Generated by immunoSEQ multiplex PCR, the TCRdb table keeps only in-frame clones and is missing some. The table has about 66,000 clones, 74% seen once. Investigators separated out CD4+ T cells once less than 11 days of culture had passed. Vaccine administered to participants consisted of two doses of either BNT162b2 or mRNA-1273. Sequencing was performed on CD4+ T cells from PBMCs cultured without peptide, taken after COVID-19 vaccination. These receptors were obtained from a human donor who received a COVID-19 vaccine.

The rearrangement joins TRBV5-5 to TRBJ2-3; tentative D call: TRBD2 (6 bases). Germline lookup yields CDR1 SGHKS and CDR2 YYEKEE (reference sequence). V lost 3 bases, J lost 1 base, and 12 bases lay in between. CDR3 length: 15 residues. The CDR3 bases are TGTGCCAGCAGCTCCGGGACTGGACGCACAGATACGCAGTATTTT. Translation gives CASSSGTGRTDTQYF. The whole variable domain, filled in from reference TRBV5-5 and TRBJ2-3, reads DAGVTQSPTHLIKTRGQQVTLRCSPISGHKSVSWYQQVLGQGPQFIFQYYEKEERGRGNFPDRFSARQFPNYSSELNVNALLLGDSALYLCASSSGTGRTDTQYFGPGTRLTVL.

The chain combines TRBV18 with TRBJ1-2; no reliable D call. The CDR3 length is 15 residues. V was pared by 5 bases and J by 0 bases, with 13 bases between. Germline CDR1 and CDR2: KGHSH and LQKENI. CDR3 in amino acids: CASSARTEPNYGYTF. CDR3 nucleotides: TGTGCCAGCTCAGCAAGGACGGAACCTAACTATGGCTACACCTTC.

The rearrangement links TRBV2 to TRBJ1-2, with D perhaps TRBD1 (5 bases). The germline gives CDR1 SNHLY, CDR2 FYNNEI. V was cut by 8 bases and J by 4 bases, with 17 bases left in between. The CDR3 loop spans 14 amino acids. The CDR3 here is CASRFSGPFYGYTF. For the CDR3, the DNA is TGTGCCAGCCGTTTTTCGGGGCCCTTCTATGGCTACACCTTC.

In its sample, this clone was seen a few times. V gene TRBV3-1 (or the pseudogene TRBV3-2) combines with J gene TRBJ1-5; D uncertain. This CDR3 has 14 residues. From germline, CDR1 is LGHDT and CDR2 YNNKEL (reference sequence). Trimming pared 1 base from V and 6 bases from J, leaving 10 bases between. CDR3 loop: CASSQGRGGQPQHF. Here the CDR3 DNA reads TGTGCCAGCAGCCAAGGACGGGGAGGTCAGCCCCAGCATTTT.

The genes are TRBV18 and TRBJ1-3; no reliable D call. The CDR3 extends over 14 amino acids. Germline values: CDR1 KGHSH, CDR2 LQKENI. Deletions cut 2 bases from V and 0 bases from J, with 5 bases between. The CDR3 loop reads CASSPIDSGNTIYF. The CDR3 bases are TGTGCCAGCTCACCAATCGACTCTGGAAACACCATATATTTT.

The rearrangement joins TRBV5-4 to TRBJ2-3, with D maybe TRBD2 (5 bases). Looked up from germline, CDR1 is SGHNT and CDR2 is YYREEE (reference sequence). This CDR3 region has 14 residues. The V gene lost 4 bases and the J gene lost 0 bases, with 9 bases spanning the gap. CDR3 in amino acids: CASSTGKSTDTQYF. The DNA for the CDR3 is TGTGCCAGCAGCACCGGGAAGAGCACAGATACGCAGTATTTT.

This clone is medium-sized by share. In DNA form, the CDR3 reads TGTGCCAGCAGCTTCGACGCCTATGGCTACACCTTC. This gives the protein CASSFDAYGYTF. The V call is TRBV7-8, the J call TRBJ1-2; D is ambiguous. CDR1 is SGHVS, CDR2 FQNEAQ, per germline. V gave up 3 bases and J gave up 4 bases, with 6 bases separating them. The CDR3 is made up of 12 amino acids.

The V and J genes are TRBV7-8 and TRBJ2-5; D may be TRBD2 (6 bases). The CDR3 spans 13 residues. In germline, CDR1 is SGHVS, CDR2 FQNEAQ. The V gene lost 11 bases and the J gene lost 4 bases, with 17 bases spanning the gap. The CDR3 coding sequence is TGTGCCTCCGGGGAGGAGTATCGAGAGACCCAGTACTTC. Translated, it gives CASGEEYRETQYF.

V and J are TRBV19 and TRBJ2-3, with TRBD2 as a possible D gene (7 bases). From germline, CDR1 is LNHDA and CDR2 SQIVND (reference sequence). The CDR3 runs 15 residues. The V end lost 5 bases, the J end lost 3 bases, and 15 bases lay between the germline ends. CDR3 region: CASSRRGPFTDTQYF. The CDR3 nucleotides read TGTGCCAGTAGTCGGCGGGGGCCGTTTACAGATACGCAGTATTTT.

The V gene is TRBV19, the J gene TRBJ2-3; possible D gene TRBD1, 6 bases. Germline V CDR1 and CDR2: LNHDA, SQIVND (reference sequence). This CDR3 has 14 residues. With 6 bases removed from V and 1 base from J, the gap between germline ends came to 11 bases. The CDR3: CASSDRSRTDTQYF. CDR3 DNA: TGTGCCAGTAGCGACAGGTCCCGCACAGATACGCAGTATTTT.

The chain employs TRBV2 and TRBJ2-5; the D gene could be TRBD1 or TRBD2 (6 bases each). The germline V gene has CDR1 SNHLY and CDR2 FYNNEI. V dropped 3 bases and J dropped 5 bases, with 10 bases sitting between them. This CDR3 spans 13 amino acids. The CDR3 loop is CASSDGGGETQYF. CDR3 sequence (DNA): TGTGCCAGCAGTGACGGAGGGGGGGAGACCCAGTACTTC.

The chain has TRBV9 and TRBJ1-2, with TRBD1 as a possible D gene (6 bases). V was cut by 4 bases and J by 8 bases, with 18 bases left in between. This CDR3 region has 14 residues. Germline loops: CDR1 SGDLS, CDR2 YYNGEE. The CDR3 loop reads CASSQITGYGGYTF. CDR3 nucleotides: TGTGCCAGCAGCCAAATCACAGGGTATGGCGGCTACACCTTC.

The chain couples TRBV29-1 to TRBJ2-3; a weak D match, TRBD2 (6 bases). Deletions cut 4 bases from V and 1 base from J, with 9 bases between. Germline V gene sequence: CDR1 SQVTM, CDR2 ANQGSEA. There are 13 residues in the CDR3. The CDR3 region has the DNA TGCAGCGTTGTGGGAGGAGGCACAGATACGCAGTATTTT. It specifies CSVVGGGTDTQYF.

This clone has only a few counts. The V call is TRBV7-9, the J call TRBJ1-5; D remains unclear. This CDR3 comprises 18 residues. Germline loops: CDR1 SEHNR, CDR2 FQNEAQ (reference sequence). Trimming took off 1 base at V and 5 bases at J, with 21 bases between the two ends. The CDR3 sequence is CASSLVGILTPSDQPQHF. The CDR3 nucleotides read TGTGCCAGCAGCTTAGTGGGGATCCTGACGCCCTCCGATCAGCCCCAGCATTTT. The variable domain in full, with the rest retrieved from reference TRBV7-9 and TRBJ1-5, is DTGVSQNPRHKITKRGQNVTFRCDPISEHNRLYWYRQTLGQGPEFLTYFQNEAQLEKSRLLSDRFSAERPKGSFSTLEIQRTEQGDSAMYLCASSLVGILTPSDQPQHFGDGTRLSIL.

The rearrangement links TRBV6-5 to TRBJ1-2, with 7 bases aligning to TRBD1. Germline-derived CDR1 and CDR2 are MNHEY and SVGAGI. Trimming removed 4 bases from V and 6 bases from J; junction bases left unmatched: 2. The CDR3 covers 12 residues. The CDR3: CASSSTGDGYTF. The CDR3 nucleotides are TGTGCCAGCAGTTCCACAGGGGATGGCTACACCTTC.

This chain uses TRBV20-1 with TRBJ2-3; TRBD2 agrees at 12 bases. V dropped 3 bases and J dropped 8; count of bases not matched to a gene: 9. Germline V gene lookup returns CDR1 DFQATT and CDR2 SNEGSKA (reference sequence). This CDR3 comprises 15 residues. The CDR3 protein is CSASAGLAGLGTQYF. The DNA of the CDR3 is TGCAGTGCTAGTGCCGGACTAGCGGGGTTAGGTACGCAGTATTTT.

The V call is TRBV19, the J call TRBJ1-1, with a tentative D call TRBD1 (5 bases). CDR1 is LNHDA, CDR2 SQIVND, per germline (reference sequence). V was cut by 4 bases and J by 0 bases, with 12 bases left in between. This CDR3 comprises 15 residues. The CDR3 sequence is CASSTQTGLNTEAFF. For the CDR3, the DNA is TGTGCCAGTAGTACCCAAACAGGCCTGAACACTGAAGCTTTCTTT.

The V gene is TRBV6-5, the J gene TRBJ1-2; D not resolved. Germline lookup yields CDR1 MNHEY and CDR2 SVGAGI. This CDR3 is 12 amino acids long. Trimming removed 2 bases at V and 5 bases at J, with 6 bases between. The CDR3 region has the DNA TGTGCCAGCAGTTACGACAATTATGGCTACACCTTC. This encodes CASSYDNYGYTF.

The V and J genes are TRBV18 and TRBJ2-1; D uncertain. CDR1 is KGHSH, CDR2 LQKENI, per germline. The CDR3 runs 16 residues. V lost 0 bases and J 2 bases, leaving 11 bases between the germline ends. The CDR3 spells CASSPPDRSTYNEQFF. The CDR3 DNA reads as TGTGCCAGCTCACCACCGGACCGATCTACCTACAATGAGCAGTTCTTC.

This chain uses TRBV29-1 with TRBJ1-6, with D possibly matching TRBD1 (5 bases). Germline V CDR1 and CDR2: SQVTM, ANQGSEA. The CDR3 consists of 13 residues. Trimming stripped 6 bases from V and 4 bases from J, with 10 bases between. The CDR3 nucleotides read TGCAGCGTAAGGGACTTGTATAATTCACCCCTCCACTTT. Translating it yields CSVRDLYNSPLHF.

This clone showed up just once. The chain joins TRBV10-3 to TRBJ2-3, with 7 bases matching TRBD2. Germline CDR1 ENHRY, CDR2 SYGVKD. V trimming: 5 bases; J trimming: 1 base; junction bases outside the gene matches: 3. The CDR3 loop spans 14 amino acids. This chain's CDR3 is CAISSGVGTDTQYF. The CDR3 nucleotides read TGTGCCATCAGTAGCGGGGTGGGCACAGATACGCAGTATTTT.

V gene TRBV6-1 combines with J gene TRBJ1-2; D unclear. Germline values: CDR1 MNHNS, CDR2 SASEGT. The CDR3 is 15 amino acids. V shed 2 bases and J shed 4 bases, with 14 bases lying between them. CDR3 DNA sequence: TGTGCCAGCAGTGAACTGGCAGGTCTCACCTATGGCTACACCTTC. Protein sequence: CASSELAGLTYGYTF.